This TCR beta chain is from a study of beta chain features in type 1 diabetes. Whole-study results and caveats: A moderate, significant TCRB CDR3 shortening appeared in type 1 diabetes across four CD4+ subsets.

In regard to this clone: The antigen remains unidentified.

As every portion of the isolated RNA was reverse transcribed, the sequencing read expressed TCRB transcripts. The table came from immunoSEQ multiplex PCR; TCRdb's copy has only in-frame clones and leaves some out. The top ten hold 2.6% of the sample, which has 50,000 to 70,000 clones, around 50% seen once. The CDR3 contains 11 residues. J was trimmed by 5 bases and V by 8 bases; bases with no gene match: 5. The germline V gene has CDR1 DFQATT and CDR2 SNEGSKA (reference sequence). This TCR derives from a woman aged 40 to 49 with type 1 diabetes. Sequencing was carried out using Tregs from blood. The chain uses TRBV20-1 and TRBJ1-2, with TRBD1 identical over 7 bases. The CDR3 DNA reads as TGCAGTTACGGGACAGCGTATGGCTACACCTTC. Translation gives CSYGTAYGYTF.